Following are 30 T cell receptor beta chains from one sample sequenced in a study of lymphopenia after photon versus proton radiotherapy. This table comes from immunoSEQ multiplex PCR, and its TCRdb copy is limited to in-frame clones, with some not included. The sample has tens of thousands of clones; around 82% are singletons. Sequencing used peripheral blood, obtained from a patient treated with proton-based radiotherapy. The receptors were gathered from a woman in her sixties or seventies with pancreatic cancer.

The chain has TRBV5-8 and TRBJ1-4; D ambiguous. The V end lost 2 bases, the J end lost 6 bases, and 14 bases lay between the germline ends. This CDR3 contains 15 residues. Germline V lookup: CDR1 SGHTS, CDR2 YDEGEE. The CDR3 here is CASSLYSPGYEKLFF. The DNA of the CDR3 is TGTGCCAGCAGCTTATACAGCCCTGGGTATGAAAAACTGTTTTTT.

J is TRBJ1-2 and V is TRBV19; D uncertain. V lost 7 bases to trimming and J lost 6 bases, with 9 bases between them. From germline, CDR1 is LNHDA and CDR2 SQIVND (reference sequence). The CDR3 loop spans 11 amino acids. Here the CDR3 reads CASTLNHGYTF. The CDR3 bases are TGTGCCAGTACGCTTAATCATGGCTACACCTTC. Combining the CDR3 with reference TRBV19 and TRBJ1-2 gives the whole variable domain DGGITQSPKYLFRKEGQNVTLSCEQNLNHDAMYWYRQDPGQGLRLIYYSQIVNDFQKGDIAEGYSVSREKKESFPLTVTSAQKNPTAFYLCASTLNHGYTFGSGTRLTVV.

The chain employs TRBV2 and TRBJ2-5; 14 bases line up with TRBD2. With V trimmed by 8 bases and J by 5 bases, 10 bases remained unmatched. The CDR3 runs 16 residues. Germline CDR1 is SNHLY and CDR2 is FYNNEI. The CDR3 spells CASPRLAGGIGETQYF. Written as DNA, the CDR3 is TGTGCCAGCCCGCGACTAGCGGGAGGGATAGGGGAGACCCAGTACTTC.

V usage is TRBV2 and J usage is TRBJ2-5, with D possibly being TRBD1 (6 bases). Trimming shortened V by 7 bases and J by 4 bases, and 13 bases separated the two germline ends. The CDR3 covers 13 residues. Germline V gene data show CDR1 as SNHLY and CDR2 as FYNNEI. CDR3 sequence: CASMAQGVETQYF. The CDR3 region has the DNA TGTGCCAGCATGGCACAGGGTGTAGAGACCCAGTACTTC.

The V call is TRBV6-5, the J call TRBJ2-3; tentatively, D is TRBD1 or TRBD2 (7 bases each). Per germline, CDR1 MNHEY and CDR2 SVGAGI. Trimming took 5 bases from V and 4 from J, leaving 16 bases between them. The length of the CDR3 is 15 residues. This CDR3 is CASSRPGGGSDTQYF. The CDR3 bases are TGTGCCAGCAGTCGACCAGGGGGGGGGTCAGATACGCAGTATTTT.

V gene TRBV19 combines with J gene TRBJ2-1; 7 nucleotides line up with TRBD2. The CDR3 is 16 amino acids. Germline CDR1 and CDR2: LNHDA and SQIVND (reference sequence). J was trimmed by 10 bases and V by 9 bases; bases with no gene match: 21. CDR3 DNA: TGTGCCAGCAAGCCAGTAGTATGGGGAGGGCCTGGGGAGCAGTTCTTC. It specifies CASKPVVWGGPGEQFF.

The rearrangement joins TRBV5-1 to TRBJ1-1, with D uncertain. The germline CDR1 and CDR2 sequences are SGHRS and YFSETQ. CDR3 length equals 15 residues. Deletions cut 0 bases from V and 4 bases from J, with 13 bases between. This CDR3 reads CASSLDFGDRTEAFF. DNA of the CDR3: TGCGCCAGCAGCTTGGATTTTGGGGATCGCACTGAAGCTTTCTTT.

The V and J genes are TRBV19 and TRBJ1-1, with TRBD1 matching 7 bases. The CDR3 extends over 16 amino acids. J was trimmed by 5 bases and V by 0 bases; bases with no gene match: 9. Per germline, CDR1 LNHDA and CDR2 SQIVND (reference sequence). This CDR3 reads CASSIDINRGDTEAFF. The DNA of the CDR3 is TGTGCCAGTAGTATAGATATTAACAGGGGAGATACTGAAGCTTTCTTT.

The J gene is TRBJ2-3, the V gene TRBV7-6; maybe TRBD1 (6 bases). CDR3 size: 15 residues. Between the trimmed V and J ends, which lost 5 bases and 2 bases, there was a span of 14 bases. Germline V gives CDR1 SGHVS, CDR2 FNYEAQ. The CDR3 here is CASSPTDRNTDTQYF. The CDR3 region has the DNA TGTGCCAGCAGCCCAACTGACAGGAACACAGATACGCAGTATTTT.

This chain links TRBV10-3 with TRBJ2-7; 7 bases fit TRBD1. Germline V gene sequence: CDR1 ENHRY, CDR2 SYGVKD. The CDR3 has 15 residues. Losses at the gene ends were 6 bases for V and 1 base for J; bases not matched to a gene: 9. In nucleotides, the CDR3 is TGTGCCATCAGCTTCGGGACAGCCGATTCCTACGAGCAGTACTTC. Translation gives CAISFGTADSYEQYF.

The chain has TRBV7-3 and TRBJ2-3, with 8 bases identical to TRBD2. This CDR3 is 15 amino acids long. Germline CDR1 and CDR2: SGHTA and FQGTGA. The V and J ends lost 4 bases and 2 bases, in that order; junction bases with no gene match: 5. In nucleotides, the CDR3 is TGTGCCAGCAGCTCTACTAGCGGAATCACAGATACGCAGTATTTT. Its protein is CASSSTSGITDTQYF.

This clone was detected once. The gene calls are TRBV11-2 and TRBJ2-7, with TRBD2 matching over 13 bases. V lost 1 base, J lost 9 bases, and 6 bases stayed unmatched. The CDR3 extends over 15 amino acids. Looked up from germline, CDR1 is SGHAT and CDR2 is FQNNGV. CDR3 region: CASSLGTSGSTVQYF. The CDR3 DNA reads TGTGCCAGCAGCTTAGGGACTAGCGGGAGTACAGTGCAGTACTTC.

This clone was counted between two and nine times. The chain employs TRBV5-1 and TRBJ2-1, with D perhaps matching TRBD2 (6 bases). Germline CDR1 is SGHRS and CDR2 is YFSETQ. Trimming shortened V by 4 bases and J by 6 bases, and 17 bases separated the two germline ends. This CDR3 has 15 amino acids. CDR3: CASSTGTVAPNEQFF. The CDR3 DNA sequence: TGCGCCAGCAGCACCGGGACTGTCGCCCCCAATGAGCAGTTCTTC.

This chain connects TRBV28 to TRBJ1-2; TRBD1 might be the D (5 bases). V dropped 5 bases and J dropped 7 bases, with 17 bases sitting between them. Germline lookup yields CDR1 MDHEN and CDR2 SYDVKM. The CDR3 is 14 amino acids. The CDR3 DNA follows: TGTGCCAGCAGTCCAAGACAGTGGTGGCCTGGCTACACCTTC. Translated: CASSPRQWWPGYTF.

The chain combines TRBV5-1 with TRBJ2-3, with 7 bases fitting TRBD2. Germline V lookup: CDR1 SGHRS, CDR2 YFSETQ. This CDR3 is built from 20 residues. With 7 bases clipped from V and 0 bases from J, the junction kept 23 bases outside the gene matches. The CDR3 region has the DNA TGCGCCAGCGCCCAACGGAGGCCGGGGGAGGGACGGACTAGCACAGATACGCAGTATTTT. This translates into CASAQRRPGEGRTSTDTQYF.

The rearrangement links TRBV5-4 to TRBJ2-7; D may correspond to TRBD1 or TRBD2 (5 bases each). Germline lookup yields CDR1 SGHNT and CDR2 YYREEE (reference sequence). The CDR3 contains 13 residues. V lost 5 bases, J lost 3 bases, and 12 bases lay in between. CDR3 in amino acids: CASRAWGSYEQYF. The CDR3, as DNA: TGTGCCAGCAGGGCGTGGGGGAGCTACGAGCAGTACTTC.

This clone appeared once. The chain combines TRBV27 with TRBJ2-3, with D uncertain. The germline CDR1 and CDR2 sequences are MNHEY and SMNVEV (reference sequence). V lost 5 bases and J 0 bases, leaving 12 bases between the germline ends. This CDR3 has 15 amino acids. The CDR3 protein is CASSNRRSSTDTQYF. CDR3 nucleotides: TGTGCCAGCAGTAACAGACGGTCCAGCACAGATACGCAGTATTTT.

In DNA, the CDR3 is TGTGCCAGCAGACCACTGACCGGGGAGCTGTTTTTT. Translated, it gives CASRPLTGELFF. The rearrangement joins TRBV6-5 to TRBJ2-2; no reliable D call. Deletions cut 6 bases from V and 5 bases from J, with 7 bases between. The CDR3 totals 12 residues. Germline CDR1 and CDR2: MNHEY and SVGAGI.

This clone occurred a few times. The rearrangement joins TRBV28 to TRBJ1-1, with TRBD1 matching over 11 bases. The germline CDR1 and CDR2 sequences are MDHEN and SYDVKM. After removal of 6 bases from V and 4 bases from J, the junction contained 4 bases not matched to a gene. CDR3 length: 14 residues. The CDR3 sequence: CASRLGTGGTEAFF. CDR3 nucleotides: TGTGCCAGCAGGCTGGGGACAGGGGGCACTGAAGCTTTCTTT. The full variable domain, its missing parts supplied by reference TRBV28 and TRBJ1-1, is DVKVTQSSRYLVKRTGEKVFLECVQDMDHENMFWYRQDPGLGLRLIYFSYDVKMKEKGDIPEGYSVSREKKERFSLILESASTNQTSMYLCASRLGTGGTEAFFGQGTRLTVV.

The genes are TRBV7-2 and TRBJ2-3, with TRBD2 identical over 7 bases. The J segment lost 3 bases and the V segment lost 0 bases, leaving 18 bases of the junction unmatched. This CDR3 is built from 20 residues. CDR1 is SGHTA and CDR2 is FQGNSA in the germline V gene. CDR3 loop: CASSLAWFGANPRETDTQYF. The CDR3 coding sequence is TGTGCCAGCAGCTTAGCATGGTTCGGGGCTAACCCGCGGGAGACAGATACGCAGTATTTT.

The CDR3 sequence: CASSFGRGAEAFF. CDR3 nucleotides: TGTGCCAGCAGCTTCGGGCGGGGTGCTGAAGCTTTCTTT. The chain uses TRBV5-6 and TRBJ1-1; D uncertain. V lost 2 bases and J lost 6, with 11 bases in between. Germline V gene sequence: CDR1 SGHDT, CDR2 YYEEEE. The CDR3 sequence is 13 residues long.

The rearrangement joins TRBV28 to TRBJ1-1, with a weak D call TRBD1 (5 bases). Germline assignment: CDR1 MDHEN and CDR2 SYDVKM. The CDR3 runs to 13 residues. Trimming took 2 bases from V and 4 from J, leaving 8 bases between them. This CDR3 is CASSLGGTTEAFF. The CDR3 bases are TGTGCCAGCAGTTTAGGGGGGACCACTGAAGCTTTCTTT.

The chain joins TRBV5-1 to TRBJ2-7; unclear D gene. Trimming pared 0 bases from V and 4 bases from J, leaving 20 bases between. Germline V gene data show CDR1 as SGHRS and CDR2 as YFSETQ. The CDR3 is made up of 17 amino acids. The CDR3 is CASSLANNRPLDYEQYF. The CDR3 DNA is TGCGCCAGCAGCTTGGCGAATAACCGACCGCTCGATTACGAGCAGTACTTC.

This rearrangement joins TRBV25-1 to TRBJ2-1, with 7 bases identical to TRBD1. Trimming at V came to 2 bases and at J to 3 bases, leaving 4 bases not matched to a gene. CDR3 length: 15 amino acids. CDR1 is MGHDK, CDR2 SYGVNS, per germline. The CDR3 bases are TGTGCCAGCAGTGAAATGCGGACAGGCTACAATGAGCAGTTCTTC. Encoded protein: CASSEMRTGYNEQFF.

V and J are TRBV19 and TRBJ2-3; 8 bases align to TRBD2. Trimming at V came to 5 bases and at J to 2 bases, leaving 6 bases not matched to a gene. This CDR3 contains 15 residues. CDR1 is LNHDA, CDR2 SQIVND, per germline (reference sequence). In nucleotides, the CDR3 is TGTGCCAGTAGTCCCGGGACTAGGCACACAGATACGCAGTATTTT. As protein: CASSPGTRHTDTQYF.

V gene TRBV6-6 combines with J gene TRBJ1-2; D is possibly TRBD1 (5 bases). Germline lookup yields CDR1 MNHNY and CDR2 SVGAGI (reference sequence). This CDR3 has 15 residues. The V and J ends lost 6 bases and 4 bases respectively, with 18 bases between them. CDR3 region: CASSAGGGSTYGYTF. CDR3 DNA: TGTGCCAGCAGCGCCGGTGGGGGGTCTACCTATGGCTACACCTTC.

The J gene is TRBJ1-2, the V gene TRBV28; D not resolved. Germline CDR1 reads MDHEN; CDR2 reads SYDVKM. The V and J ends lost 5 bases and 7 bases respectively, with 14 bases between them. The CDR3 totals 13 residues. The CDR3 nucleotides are TGTGCCAGCAGTCCAAACCTGAGAAGTGGCTACACCTTC. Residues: CASSPNLRSGYTF.

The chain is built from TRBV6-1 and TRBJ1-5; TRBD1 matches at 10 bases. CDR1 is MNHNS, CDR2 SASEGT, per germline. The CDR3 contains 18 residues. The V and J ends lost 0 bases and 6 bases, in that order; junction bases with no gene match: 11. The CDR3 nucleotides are TGTGCCAGCAGTGAAGCGCTTCATGGACAGGGGGAGAGTCAGCCCCAGCATTTT. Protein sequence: CASSEALHGQGESQPQHF.

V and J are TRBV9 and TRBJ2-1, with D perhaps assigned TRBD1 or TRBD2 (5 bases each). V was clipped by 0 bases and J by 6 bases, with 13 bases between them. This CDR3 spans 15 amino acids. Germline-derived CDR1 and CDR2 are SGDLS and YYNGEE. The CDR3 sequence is CASSVDGASGNEQFF. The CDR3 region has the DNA TGTGCCAGCAGCGTAGACGGGGCTAGTGGCAATGAGCAGTTCTTC.

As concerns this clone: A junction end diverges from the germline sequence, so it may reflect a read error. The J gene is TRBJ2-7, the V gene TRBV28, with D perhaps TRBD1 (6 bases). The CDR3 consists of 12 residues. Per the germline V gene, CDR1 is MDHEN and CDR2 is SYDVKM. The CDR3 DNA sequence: TGTGCCAGCACCAGGGGCTCCTGCGAGCAGTACTTC. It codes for CASTRGSCEQYF.